This T cell receptor (beta chain) originates from a study of T cell responses to AZD1222 COVID-19 vaccine. Assay: immunoSEQ multiplex PCR; the TCRdb copy retains only in-frame clones and omits some. In the table there are around 130,000 clones, 88% of which are singletons. This clone was recorded once. Antigen unknown. The study's findings and limits: Once two AZD1222 doses were given, Spike-specific TCR breadth and depth went up. There were mostly white British donors and more females than males, and clonal diversity was possibly underestimated. Per reports, nearly half of all spike-specific TCRs target regions that are unmutated in variants.

V gave up 1 base and J gave up 3 bases, with 9 bases separating them. Looked up from germline, CDR1 is LNHNV and CDR2 is YYDKDF (reference sequence). The CDR3 is 14 residues long. The sample consisted of peripheral blood, taken on day 0 of AZD1222 vaccination. This sequence was found in an adult in good health. The rearrangement links TRBV15 to TRBJ1-2; D may be TRBD1 (6 bases). The DNA for the CDR3 is TGTGCCACCAGCAGAGTAGGGGGGTACTATGGCTACACCTTC. This codes for CATSRVGGYYGYTF.